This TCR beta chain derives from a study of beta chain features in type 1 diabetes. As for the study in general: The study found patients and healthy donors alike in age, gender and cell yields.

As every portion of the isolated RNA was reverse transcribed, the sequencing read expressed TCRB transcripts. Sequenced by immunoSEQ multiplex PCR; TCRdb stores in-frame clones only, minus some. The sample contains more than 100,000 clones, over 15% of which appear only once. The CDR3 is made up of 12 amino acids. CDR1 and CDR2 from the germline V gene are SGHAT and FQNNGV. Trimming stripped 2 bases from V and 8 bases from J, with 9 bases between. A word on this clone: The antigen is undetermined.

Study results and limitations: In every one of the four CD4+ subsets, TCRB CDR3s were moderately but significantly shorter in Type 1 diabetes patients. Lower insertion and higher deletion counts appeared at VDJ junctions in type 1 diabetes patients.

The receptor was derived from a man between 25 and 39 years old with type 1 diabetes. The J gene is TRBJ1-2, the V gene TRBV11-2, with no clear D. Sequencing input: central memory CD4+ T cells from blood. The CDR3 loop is CASSLLPKGYTF. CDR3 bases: TGTGCCAGCAGCTTATTGCCAAAGGGCTACACCTTC.